What follows are 8 T cell receptor beta chains derived from one specimen sequenced in a study of shared clonotypes between healthy human individuals. Data came from immunoSEQ multiplex PCR; TCRdb stores just in-frame clones and leaves some out. This table has 730,000 or so clones, 72% appearing once. The sequencing input was memory CD4+ T cells sorted from blood. Subset defined: CD45RA-negative fraction. These TCRs come from a woman between 25 and 40 years old in good health.

This rearrangement joins TRBV23-1 to TRBJ2-6, with D tentatively TRBD1 (5 bases). TRBV23-1 is assigned to the ORF class and has an uncertain function. The CDR3 totals 19 residues. V was cut by 6 bases and J by 0 bases, with 21 bases left in between. In DNA, the CDR3 is TGCGCCAGCAGGCCCCTGGGGCGGCCCTCCTGCTCTGGGGCCAACGTCCTGACTTTC. Translating gives CASRPLGRPSCSGANVLTF.

The rearrangement uses TRBV5-1 and TRBJ2-3; the D is unclear. The CDR3 spans 11 residues. With 4 bases removed from V and 5 bases from J, the gap between germline ends came to 5 bases. Germline V gene lookup returns CDR1 SGHRS and CDR2 YFSETQ. CDR3 DNA sequence: TGCGCCAGCAGCGCCCGAGATACGCAGTATTTT. Translated, it gives CASSARDTQYF.

This chain uses TRBV21-1 with TRBJ2-1. TRBV21-1 is given as a pseudogene. The CDR3 spans 17 residues. The chain's CDR3 is CASSNEVGSAICNEQFF. CDR3 coding DNA: TGTGCCAGCAGCAACGAAGTAGGTTCGGCCATTTGCAATGAGCAGTTCTTC.

In its sample, this clone was seen a few times. This sample includes further DNA sequences coding for the same CDR3. The rearrangement uses TRBV15 and TRBJ1-1; TRBD1 is a possible D gene (5 bases). The CDR3 runs to 12 residues. Germline CDR1 reads LNHNV; CDR2 reads YYDKDF (reference sequence). The germline V and J ends were trimmed by 3 bases and 5 bases, with 7 bases remaining between them. The CDR3 nucleotides are TGTGCCACCAGCAGGCAGGGAACTGAAGCTTTCTTT. Encoded protein: CATSRQGTEAFF.

This clone was seen more than once but under ten times. The chain carries TRBV9 and TRBJ2-1, with D perhaps given as TRBD1 or TRBD2 (5 bases each). V dropped 3 bases and J dropped 8 bases, with 21 bases sitting between them. This CDR3 has 16 residues. Germline CDR1 reads SGDLS; CDR2 reads YYNGEE. The CDR3 bases are TGTGCCAGCAGCGGTAGCCAAGACCCCCGGGGCGATGAGCAGTTCTTC. It codes for CASSGSQDPRGDEQFF.

The chain combines TRBV5-2 with TRBJ2-3; the table calls TRBD1, which could not be checked here. TRBV5-2 is classified as a pseudogene. The CDR3 runs to 16 residues. The CDR3 spells CASRTLRGQGADTQYF. The CDR3 DNA sequence: TGCGCCAGCAGGACGCTCCGAGGACAGGGAGCAGATACGCAGTATTTT.

The V and J genes are TRBV5-1 and TRBJ2-1, with TRBD1 matching 8 bases. Germline lookup yields CDR1 SGHRS and CDR2 YFSETQ. The CDR3 loop spans 14 amino acids. The trim removed 6 bases at V and 7 bases at J, leaving 9 bases unmatched. CDR3 in DNA: TGCGCCAGCAACAAGAATACAGGGGGGAATGAGCAGTTCTTC. It encodes CASNKNTGGNEQFF.

This chain joins TRBV18 and TRBJ2-6; no reliable D call. The V end was cut by 8 bases, the J end by 0 bases, with 8 bases between. This CDR3 spans 14 amino acids. The germline CDR1 and CDR2 sequences are KGHSH and LQKENI. CDR3 coding DNA: TGTGCCAGCACACAAAGCTCTGGGGCCAACGTCCTGACTTTC. Translating gives CASTQSSGANVLTF.